The 6 T cell receptor beta chains presented below share a single source sample, sequenced in a study of T cells and Merkel cell carcinoma outcomes. Produced via immunoSEQ multiplex PCR; TCRdb's table is partial and in-frame only. The table lists 6,000 or so clones, under 80% of them singletons, with about 14% in the top ten. Sequencing was done on a sample of tumor tissue from Merkel cell carcinoma. The receptor set was obtained from a human donor with Merkel cell carcinoma. Some clones in this sample may be carry-over from other donors' samples.

The chain joins TRBV6-6 to TRBJ2-5, with D possibly TRBD2 on 5 matching bases. The germline V gene has CDR1 MNHNY and CDR2 SVGAGI (reference sequence). V was cut by 7 bases and J by 5 bases, with 11 bases left in between. This CDR3 comprises 12 residues. The CDR3: CASNAGRETQYF. The CDR3 nucleotides are TGTGCCAGCAATGCGGGTCGGGAGACCCAGTACTTC.

V gene TRBV6-5 combines with J gene TRBJ2-1; D call uncertain. Germline assignment: CDR1 MNHEY and CDR2 SVGAGI. The germline V and J ends were trimmed by 5 bases and 6 bases, with 14 bases remaining between them. CDR3 length equals 14 residues. The CDR3 region has the DNA TGTGCCAGCAGTACCGACGAGCGTTCCAATGAGCAGTTCTTC. Its protein product is CASSTDERSNEQFF.

The V gene is TRBV6-5, the J gene TRBJ2-2; the D gene is possibly TRBD2 (5 bases). V lost 5 bases and J 0 bases, leaving 10 bases between the germline ends. The CDR3 consists of 15 residues. Germline-derived CDR1 and CDR2 are MNHEY and SVGAGI. The DNA for the CDR3 is TGTGCCAGCAGTCCCTCACTAGCGAACACCGGGGAGCTGTTTTTT. It yields the protein CASSPSLANTGELFF.

The rearrangement uses TRBV5-4 and TRBJ2-1; the D gene is possibly TRBD2 (6 bases). Germline V gene sequence: CDR1 SGHNT, CDR2 YYREEE (reference sequence). V was cut by 4 bases and J by 5 bases, with 13 bases left in between. The CDR3 consists of 14 residues. In DNA form, the CDR3 reads TGTGCCAGCAGCCTCGCGTGGGGGGACAATGAGCAGTTCTTC. Protein product: CASSLAWGDNEQFF. The variable domain in full, completed from reference TRBV5-4 and TRBJ2-1, reads ETGVTQSPTHLIKTRGQQVTLRCSSQSGHNTVSWYQQALGQGPQFIFQYYREEENGRGNFPPRFSGLQFPNYSSELNVNALELDDSALYLCASSLAWGDNEQFFGPGTRLTVL.

This clone was seen once. This sequence joins TRBV19 and TRBJ1-1; D is unresolved. The germline V gene encodes CDR1 LNHDA and CDR2 SQIVND (reference sequence). V lost 1 base and J 4 bases, leaving 10 bases between the germline ends. This CDR3 contains 14 residues. In DNA, the CDR3 is TGTGCCAGTAGTATAGCCACGACTTTCACTGAAGCTTTCTTT. It specifies CASSIATTFTEAFF. Drawing the rest from reference TRBV19 and TRBJ1-1, the complete variable domain is DGGITQSPKYLFRKEGQNVTLSCEQNLNHDAMYWYRQDPGQGLRLIYYSQIVNDFQKGDIAEGYSVSREKKESFPLTVTSAQKNPTAFYLCASSIATTFTEAFFGQGTRLTVV.

A note on this clone: Germline is not matched at one junction end, which may reflect a read error. This chain links TRBV19 with TRBJ2-5; no clear D. The germline V gene encodes CDR1 LNHDA and CDR2 SQIVND (reference sequence). This CDR3 comprises 14 residues. This CDR3 is CTSSIDRATETQYF. The CDR3 DNA follows: TGTACCAGTAGTATAGATCGAGCCACAGAGACCCAGTACTTC.